Following are 9 T cell receptor beta chains from one sample sequenced in a study of cytomegalovirus exposure and HLA in healthy donors. Libraries were prepared by immunoSEQ multiplex PCR; TCRdb keeps only in-frame clonotypes and omits some of them. The repertoire holds about 79,000 clones, with approximately 93% as singletons. Sample: PBMCs. These receptor sequences come from a woman aged 25 to 45 in good health and CMV-seronegative.

This sequence joins TRBV18 and TRBJ2-5, with TRBD1 matching over 9 bases. The CDR3 contains 14 residues. V trimming: 3 bases; J trimming: 6 bases; junction bases outside the gene matches: 5. Per germline, CDR1 KGHSH and CDR2 LQKENI. CDR3 coding DNA: TGTGCCAGCTCACCTAAGGACAGGGGAAAGACCCAGTACTTC. It codes for CASSPKDRGKTQYF. The full variable domain, its missing parts supplied by reference TRBV18 and TRBJ2-5, is NAGVMQNPRHLVRRRGQEARLRCSPMKGHSHVYWYRQLPEEGLKFMVYLQKENIIDESGMPKERFSAEFPKEGPSILRIQQVVRGDSAAYFCASSPKDRGKTQYFGPGTRLLVL.

The genes are TRBV7-9 and TRBJ2-7; D perhaps matches TRBD1 (6 bases). Germline V gene sequence: CDR1 SEHNR, CDR2 FQNEAQ (reference sequence). Trimming pared 1 base from V and 2 bases from J, leaving 12 bases between. This CDR3 spans 15 amino acids. The chain's CDR3 is CASSLVPDRTYEQYF. CDR3 in DNA: TGTGCCAGCAGCTTAGTCCCTGACAGGACCTACGAGCAGTACTTC.

This clone appeared a single time. The chain uses TRBV7-2 and TRBJ1-5; possible D gene TRBD1, 6 bases. Trimming removed 4 bases at V and 0 bases at J, with 10 bases between. CDR3 length: 15 residues. Germline assignment: CDR1 SGHTA and CDR2 FQGNSA. Written as DNA, the CDR3 is TGTGCCAGCAGCTCTACGGACAGTAGCAATCAGCCCCAGCATTTT. The encoded protein is CASSSTDSSNQPQHF.

The chain couples TRBV5-1 to TRBJ1-2, with TRBD1 identical over 7 bases. CDR1 and CDR2 (germline): SGHRS, YFSETQ. The CDR3 has 13 residues. After removal of 4 bases from V and 7 bases from J, the junction contained 7 bases not matched to a gene. The CDR3 DNA reads TGCGCCAGCAGCCCCCTGGACAGGAGTGGCTACACCTTC. Translation gives CASSPLDRSGYTF.

The V gene is TRBV28, the J gene TRBJ1-5, with 9 bases aligning to TRBD1. V gave up 5 bases and J gave up 6 bases; unmatched junction bases: 8. CDR1 is MDHEN and CDR2 is SYDVKM in the germline V gene. The CDR3 has 15 residues. The CDR3 region has the DNA TGTGCCAGCAGTCCCGGGACAGGGAAGGTTCAGCCCCAGCATTTT. It yields the protein CASSPGTGKVQPQHF.

CDR3 DNA: TGCGCCAGCTATGGCGGGTCGACGGAACTGAACACTGAAGCTTTCTTT. As protein: CASYGGSTELNTEAFF. The gene calls are TRBV5-1 and TRBJ1-1, with no clear D. Per the germline V gene, CDR1 is SGHRS and CDR2 is YFSETQ. There are 16 residues in the CDR3. V was pared by 7 bases and J by 0 bases, with 19 bases between.

The rearrangement links TRBV7-2 to TRBJ1-5, with D perhaps matching TRBD1 (5 bases). Trimming shortened V by 5 bases and J by 4 bases, and 12 bases separated the two germline ends. Per germline, CDR1 SGHTA and CDR2 FQGNSA. The CDR3 runs to 14 residues. The CDR3 sequence is CASSIDSSNQPQHF. CDR3 DNA sequence: TGTGCCAGCAGCATAGACAGTTCAAATCAGCCCCAGCATTTT.

This clone was observed a few times. V gene TRBV7-9 combines with J gene TRBJ2-7, with 13 bases fitting TRBD2. Germline-derived CDR1 and CDR2 are SEHNR and FQNEAQ (reference sequence). There are 16 residues in the CDR3. V was pared by 4 bases and J by 4 bases, with 7 bases of the junction left unmatched. In DNA form, the CDR3 reads TGTGCCAGCAGCTCCGGGACTAGCGGGATGTCTTACGAGCAGTACTTC. This codes for CASSSGTSGMSYEQYF.

V usage is TRBV4-2 and J usage is TRBJ2-1; 9 bases match TRBD2. Germline assignment: CDR1 LGHNA and CDR2 YNFKEQ. The V segment lost 1 base and the J segment 2 bases; nucleotides outside the gene matches: 3. This CDR3 has 16 residues. CDR3: CASSQATSGAYNEQFF. The CDR3 coding sequence is TGTGCCAGCAGCCAAGCGACTAGCGGAGCCTACAATGAGCAGTTCTTC.